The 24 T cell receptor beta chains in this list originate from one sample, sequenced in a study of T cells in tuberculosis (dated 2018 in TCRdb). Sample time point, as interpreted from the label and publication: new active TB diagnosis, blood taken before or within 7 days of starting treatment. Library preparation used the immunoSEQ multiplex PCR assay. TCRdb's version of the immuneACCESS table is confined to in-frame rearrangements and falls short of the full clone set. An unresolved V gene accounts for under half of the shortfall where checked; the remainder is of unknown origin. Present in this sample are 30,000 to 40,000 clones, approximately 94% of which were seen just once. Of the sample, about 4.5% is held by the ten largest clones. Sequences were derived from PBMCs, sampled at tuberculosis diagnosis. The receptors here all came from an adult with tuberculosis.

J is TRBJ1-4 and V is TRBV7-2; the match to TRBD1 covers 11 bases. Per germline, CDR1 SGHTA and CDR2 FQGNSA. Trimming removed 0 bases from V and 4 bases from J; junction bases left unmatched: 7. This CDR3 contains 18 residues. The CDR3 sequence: CASSLARTGGGHNEKLFF. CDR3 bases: TGTGCCAGCAGCTTAGCCAGGACAGGGGGCGGACATAATGAAAAACTGTTTTTT.

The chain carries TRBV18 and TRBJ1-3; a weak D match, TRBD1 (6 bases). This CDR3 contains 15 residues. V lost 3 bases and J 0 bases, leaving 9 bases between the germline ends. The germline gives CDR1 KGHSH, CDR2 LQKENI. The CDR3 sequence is CASSPGQRSGNTIYF. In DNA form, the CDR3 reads TGTGCCAGCTCACCCGGACAGCGCTCTGGAAACACCATATATTTT.

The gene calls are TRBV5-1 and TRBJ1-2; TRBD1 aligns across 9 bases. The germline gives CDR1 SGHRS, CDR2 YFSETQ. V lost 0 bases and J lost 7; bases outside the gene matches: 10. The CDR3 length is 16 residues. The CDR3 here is CASSLASYRGPTGYTF. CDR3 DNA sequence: TGCGCCAGCAGCTTGGCTTCTTACAGGGGGCCCACTGGCTACACCTTC.

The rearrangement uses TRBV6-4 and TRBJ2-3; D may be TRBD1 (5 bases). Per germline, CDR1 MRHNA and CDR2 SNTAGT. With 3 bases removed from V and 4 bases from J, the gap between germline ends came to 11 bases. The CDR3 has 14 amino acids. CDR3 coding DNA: TGTGCCAGCAGTGAAGGGCAGGGATCAGATACGCAGTATTTT. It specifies CASSEGQGSDTQYF.

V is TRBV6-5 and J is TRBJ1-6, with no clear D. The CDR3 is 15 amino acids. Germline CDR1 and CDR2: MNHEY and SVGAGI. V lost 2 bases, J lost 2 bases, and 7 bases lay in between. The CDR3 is CASSYREAYNSPLHF. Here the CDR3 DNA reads TGTGCCAGCAGTTACAGGGAGGCCTATAATTCACCCCTCCACTTT.

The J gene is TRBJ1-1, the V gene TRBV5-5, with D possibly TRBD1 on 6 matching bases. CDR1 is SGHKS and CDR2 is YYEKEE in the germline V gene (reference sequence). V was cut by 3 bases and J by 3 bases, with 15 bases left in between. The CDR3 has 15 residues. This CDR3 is CASSSQRGGDTEAFF. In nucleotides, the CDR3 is TGTGCCAGCAGCTCCCAAAGAGGGGGGGACACTGAAGCTTTCTTT.

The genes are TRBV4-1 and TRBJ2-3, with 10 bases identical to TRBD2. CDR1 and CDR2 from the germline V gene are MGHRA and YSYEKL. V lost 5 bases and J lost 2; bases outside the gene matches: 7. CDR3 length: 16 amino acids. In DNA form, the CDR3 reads TGCGCCAGCAGCAAGCTAGCGGGGGCCATCACAGATACGCAGTATTTT. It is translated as CASSKLAGAITDTQYF.

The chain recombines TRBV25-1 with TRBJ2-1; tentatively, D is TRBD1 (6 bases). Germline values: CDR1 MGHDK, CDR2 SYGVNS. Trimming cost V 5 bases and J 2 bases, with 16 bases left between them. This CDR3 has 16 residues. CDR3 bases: TGTGCCAGCAGTATCCAGGGGAGAAGGGCCTACAATGAGCAGTTCTTC. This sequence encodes CASSIQGRRAYNEQFF.

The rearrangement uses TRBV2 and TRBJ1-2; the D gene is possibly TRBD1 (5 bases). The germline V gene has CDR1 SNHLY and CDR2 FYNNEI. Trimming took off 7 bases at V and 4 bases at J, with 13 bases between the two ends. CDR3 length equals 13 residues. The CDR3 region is CASTKGVTYGYTF. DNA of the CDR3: TGTGCCAGCACGAAAGGGGTTACCTATGGCTACACCTTC.

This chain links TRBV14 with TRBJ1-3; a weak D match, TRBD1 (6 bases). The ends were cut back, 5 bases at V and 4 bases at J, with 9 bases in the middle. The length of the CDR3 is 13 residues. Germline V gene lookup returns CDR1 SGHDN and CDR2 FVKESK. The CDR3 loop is CASSTGPGNTIYF. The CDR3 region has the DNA TGTGCCAGCAGCACAGGGCCCGGAAACACCATATATTTT.

DNA for the CDR3: TGTGCCAGCTCACGTGCCGGGACAGGGAACACTGAAGCTTTCTTT. Translation gives CASSRAGTGNTEAFF. The chain couples TRBV18 to TRBJ1-1; 8 bases map to TRBD1. Trimming cost V 4 bases and J 1 base; bases outside gene matches: 5. CDR3 length: 15 amino acids. Germline CDR1 KGHSH, CDR2 LQKENI.

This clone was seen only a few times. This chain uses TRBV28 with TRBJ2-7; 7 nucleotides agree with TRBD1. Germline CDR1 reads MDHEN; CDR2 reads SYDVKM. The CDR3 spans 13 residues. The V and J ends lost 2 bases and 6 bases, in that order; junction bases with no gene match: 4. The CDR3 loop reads CASSLPGTAEQYF. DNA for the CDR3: TGTGCCAGCAGTTTACCTGGGACAGCCGAGCAGTACTTC.

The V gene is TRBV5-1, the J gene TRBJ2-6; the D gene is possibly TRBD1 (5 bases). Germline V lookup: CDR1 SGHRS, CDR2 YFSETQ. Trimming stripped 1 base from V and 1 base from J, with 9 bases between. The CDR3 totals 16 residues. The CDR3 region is CASSLQGLSGANVLTF. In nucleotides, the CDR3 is TGCGCCAGCAGCTTGCAGGGTCTTTCTGGGGCCAACGTCCTGACTTTC.

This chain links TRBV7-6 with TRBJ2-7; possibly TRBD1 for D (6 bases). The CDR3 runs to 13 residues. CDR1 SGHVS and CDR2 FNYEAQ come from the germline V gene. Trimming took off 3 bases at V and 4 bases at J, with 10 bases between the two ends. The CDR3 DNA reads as TGTGCCAGCAGCTTTGAACAGGGATACGAGCAGTACTTC. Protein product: CASSFEQGYEQYF.

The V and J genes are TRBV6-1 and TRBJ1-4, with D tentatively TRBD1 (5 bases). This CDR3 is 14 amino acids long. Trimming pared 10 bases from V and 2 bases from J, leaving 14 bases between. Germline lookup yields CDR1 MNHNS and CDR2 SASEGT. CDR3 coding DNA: TGTGCCATACCTACGGGGGAGACTAATGAAAAACTGTTTTTT. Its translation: CAIPTGETNEKLFF.

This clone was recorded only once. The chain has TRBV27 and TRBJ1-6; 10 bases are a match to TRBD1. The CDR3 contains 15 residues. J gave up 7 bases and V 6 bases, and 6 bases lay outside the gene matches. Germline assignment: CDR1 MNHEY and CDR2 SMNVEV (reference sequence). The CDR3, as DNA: TGTGCCAGCAGCCGAGACAGGGGGCCGAATTCACCCCTCCACTTT. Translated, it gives CASSRDRGPNSPLHF.

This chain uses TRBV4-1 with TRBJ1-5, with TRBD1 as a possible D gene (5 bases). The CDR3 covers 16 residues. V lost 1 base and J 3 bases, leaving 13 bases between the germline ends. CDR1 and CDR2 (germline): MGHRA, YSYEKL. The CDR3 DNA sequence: TGCGCCAGCAGCCAAGGGGTTCGGGGGACCAATCAGCCCCAGCATTTT. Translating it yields CASSQGVRGTNQPQHF.

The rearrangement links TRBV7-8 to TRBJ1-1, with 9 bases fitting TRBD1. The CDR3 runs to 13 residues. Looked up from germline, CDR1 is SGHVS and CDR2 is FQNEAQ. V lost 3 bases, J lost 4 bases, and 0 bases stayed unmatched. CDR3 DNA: TGTGCCAGCAGCTTGACAGGGGGCACTGAAGCTTTCTTT. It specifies CASSLTGGTEAFF.

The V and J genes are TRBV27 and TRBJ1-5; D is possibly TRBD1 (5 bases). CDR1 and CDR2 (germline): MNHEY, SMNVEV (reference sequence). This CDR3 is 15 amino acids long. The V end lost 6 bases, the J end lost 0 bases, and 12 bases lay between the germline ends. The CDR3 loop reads CASRGGVISNQPQHF. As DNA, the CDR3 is TGTGCCAGCAGGGGGGGTGTGATTAGCAATCAGCCCCAGCATTTT.

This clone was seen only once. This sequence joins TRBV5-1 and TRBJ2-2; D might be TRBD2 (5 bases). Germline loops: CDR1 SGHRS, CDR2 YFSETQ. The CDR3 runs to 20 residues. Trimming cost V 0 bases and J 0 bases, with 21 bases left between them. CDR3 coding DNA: TGCGCCAGCAGCTTGGAAGCGGTCACTGGGATACTTGCGAACACCGGGGAGCTGTTTTTT. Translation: CASSLEAVTGILANTGELFF.

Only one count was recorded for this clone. The CDR3, as DNA: TGTGCCAGCAGCTTAAGGACAGGGGTGAGCCAGCCCCAGCATTTT. This encodes CASSLRTGVSQPQHF. The genes are TRBV7-2 and TRBJ1-5; 9 nucleotides line up with TRBD1. Germline CDR1 reads SGHTA; CDR2 reads FQGNSA. The trim removed 2 bases at V and 7 bases at J, leaving 6 bases unmatched. The CDR3 spans 15 residues.

CDR3 coding DNA: TGTGCCAGCAAGCGGCAGGGGGTCCGCACCGGGGAGCTGTTTTTT. This sequence encodes CASKRQGVRTGELFF. V and J are TRBV2 and TRBJ2-2; 7 nucleotides agree with TRBD1. Germline CDR1 SNHLY, CDR2 FYNNEI. Unmatched junction bases numbered 9, after V lost 7 bases and J lost 4 bases. CDR3 length: 15 amino acids.

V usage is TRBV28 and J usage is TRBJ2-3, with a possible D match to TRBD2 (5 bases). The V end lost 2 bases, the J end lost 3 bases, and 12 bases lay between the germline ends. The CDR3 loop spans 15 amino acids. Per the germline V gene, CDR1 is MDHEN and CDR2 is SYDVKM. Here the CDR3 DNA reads TGTGCCAGCAGTTTAGTAGCGATCGGAACAGATACGCAGTATTTT. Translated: CASSLVAIGTDTQYF.

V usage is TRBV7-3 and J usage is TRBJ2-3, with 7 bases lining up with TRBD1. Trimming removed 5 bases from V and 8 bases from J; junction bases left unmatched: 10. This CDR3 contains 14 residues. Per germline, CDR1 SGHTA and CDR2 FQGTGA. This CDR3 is CASSPTGFPSTQYF. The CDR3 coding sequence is TGTGCCAGCAGCCCGACAGGGTTTCCTTCTACGCAGTATTTT.